This T cell receptor beta chain appears in the sequencing data of a study of shared clonotypes between healthy human individuals. The germline gives CDR1 SGDLS, CDR2 YYNGEE. V lost 1 base, J lost 2 bases, and 12 bases lay in between. There are 15 residues in the CDR3. Repertoires were generated with immunoSEQ multiplex PCR, while TCRdb's copy carries only in-frame clones and drops some. The table lists 1 million to 1.2 million clones, about 80% of them singletons. This rearrangement joins TRBV9 to TRBJ2-5, with D hard to call. The clonotype was recovered from a man between 18 and 35 years old in good health. Some clones in this sample may be carry-over from other donors' samples. The sequenced sample was memory CD4+ T cells from PBMCs. This sample's subset: CD45RA-negative fraction. The CDR3: CASSVRGEQQETQYF. CDR3 sequence (DNA): TGTGCCAGCAGCGTAAGAGGAGAACAACAAGAGACCCAGTACTTC.